The 20 T cell receptor beta chains below were found in one sample sequenced in a study of blood T cell repertoires in COVID-19. TCRdb's copy holds only in-frame clones and misses some; the assay was immunoSEQ multiplex PCR. The sample lists about 350,000 clones, more than 70% seen once, with 3% to 4% in the top ten. Material: peripheral blood. These TCRs come from a woman aged 55-70 years with COVID-19, enrolled during active disease.

The chain is built from TRBV7-8 and TRBJ2-3, with TRBD2 identical over 8 bases. CDR1 SGHVS and CDR2 FQNEAQ come from the germline V gene. The length of the CDR3 is 19 residues. Trimming at V came to 5 bases and at J to 1 base, leaving 17 bases not matched to a gene. The CDR3: CASSPRGGLQPRGTDTQYF. The CDR3 DNA follows: TGTGCCAGCAGCCCCCGGGGGGGACTTCAACCCCGGGGCACAGATACGCAGTATTTT. The whole variable domain, remainder taken from reference TRBV7-8 and TRBJ2-3, is GAGVSQSPRYKVAKRGQDVALRCDPISGHVSLFWYQQALGQGPEFLTYFQNEAQLDKSGLPSDRFFAERPEGSVSTLKIQRTQQEDSAVYLCASSPRGGLQPRGTDTQYFGPGTRLTVL.

This clone appeared a single time. The rearrangement links TRBV6-1 to TRBJ1-1, with no clear D. The CDR3 extends over 11 amino acids. Trimming stripped 2 bases from V and 6 bases from J, with 4 bases between. In germline, CDR1 is MNHNS, CDR2 SASEGT. The CDR3 DNA reads as TGTGCCAGCAGTGAATTAGCTGAAGCTTTCTTT. It codes for CASSELAEAFF.

The rearrangement links TRBV4-2 to TRBJ1-6; D is possibly TRBD1 (5 bases). The CDR3 length is 16 residues. Germline CDR1 and CDR2: LGHNA and YNFKEQ. V gave up 0 bases and J gave up 9 bases, with 15 bases separating them. In nucleotides, the CDR3 is TGTGCCAGCAGCCAAGATCGGGGGGGTCTTGGTTCACCCCTCCACTTT. As protein: CASSQDRGGLGSPLHF.

The chain couples TRBV2 to TRBJ2-5; 11 bases fit TRBD1. The CDR3 spans 15 residues. V trimming: 6 bases; J trimming: 6 bases; junction bases outside the gene matches: 9. Germline V lookup: CDR1 SNHLY, CDR2 FYNNEI. CDR3 residues: CASSPRDRGAKTQYF. The CDR3 coding sequence is TGTGCCAGCAGCCCCCGGGACAGGGGGGCGAAGACCCAGTACTTC.

The genes are TRBV5-6 and TRBJ1-1, with 7 bases that match TRBD1. CDR3 length: 15 residues. Trimming at V came to 4 bases and at J to 4 bases, leaving 10 bases not matched to a gene. Germline-derived CDR1 and CDR2 are SGHDT and YYEEEE. The CDR3 region is CASSTETGRVTEAFF. The DNA of the CDR3 is TGTGCCAGCAGCACCGAGACAGGGAGAGTCACTGAAGCTTTCTTT. Variable domain in full (rest from reference TRBV5-6 and TRBJ1-1): DAGVTQSPTHLIKTRGQQVTLRCSPKSGHDTVSWYQQALGQGPQFIFQYYEEEERQRGNFPDRFSGHQFPNYSSELNVNALLLGDSALYLCASSTETGRVTEAFFGQGTRLTVV.

This clone was detected a few times. The gene calls are TRBV11-3 and TRBJ2-5, with 12 positions matching TRBD2. The germline V gene has CDR1 SGHNT and CDR2 YENEEA. The V and J ends lost 5 bases and 1 base, in that order; junction bases with no gene match: 2. The CDR3 sequence is 15 residues long. CDR3 DNA sequence: TGTGCCAGCAGCATGGGACTAGCGGGCCAAGAGACCCAGTACTTC. It encodes CASSMGLAGQETQYF.

This chain links TRBV19 with TRBJ2-7; TRBD1 might be the D (7 bases). The CDR3 has 14 amino acids. Between the trimmed V and J ends, which lost 6 bases and 2 bases, there was a span of 14 bases. CDR1 is LNHDA, CDR2 SQIVND, per germline (reference sequence). The CDR3 nucleotides read TGTGCCAGTAGCTCGACAGGGACTCCCTACGAGCAGTACTTC. This translates into CASSSTGTPYEQYF.

The rearrangement links TRBV4-1 to TRBJ1-4; no clear D. The CDR3 is 17 amino acids. Trimming left V 1 base short and J 2 bases short, with 14 bases between. Germline V CDR1 and CDR2: MGHRA, YSYEKL. The CDR3 region is CASSQGSSGTTNEKLFF. CDR3 sequence (DNA): TGCGCCAGCAGCCAAGGATCGTCAGGAACTACTAATGAAAAACTGTTTTTT.

This rearrangement joins TRBV5-1 to TRBJ2-2; D is perhaps TRBD1 (6 bases). CDR1 and CDR2 (germline): SGHRS, YFSETQ. Deletions cut 7 bases from V and 1 base from J, with 17 bases between. This CDR3 region has 16 residues. CDR3 protein: CASGSLGAGNTGELFF. The CDR3 nucleotides are TGCGCCAGCGGATCGCTGGGGGCGGGGAACACCGGGGAGCTGTTTTTT.

This sequence joins TRBV5-1 and TRBJ2-1; 11 bases line up with TRBD2. This CDR3 region has 20 residues. Germline trimming cut 5 bases from V and 8 bases from J; bases unmatched to any gene: 24. Germline V gene sequence: CDR1 SGHRS, CDR2 YFSETQ. DNA of the CDR3: TGCGCCAGCAGATTCACTAGCGGGGGCGTAAACGTTCCGTCTTTCGATGAGCAGTTCTTC. It is translated as CASRFTSGGVNVPSFDEQFF.

The chain has TRBV5-4 and TRBJ1-1, with D possibly being TRBD1 (5 bases). V gave up 4 bases and J gave up 2 bases, with 9 bases separating them. The CDR3 consists of 13 residues. CDR1 and CDR2 (germline): SGHNT, YYREEE (reference sequence). In DNA, the CDR3 is TGTGCCAGCAGCAGGGACTACAACACTGAAGCTTTCTTT. Its protein is CASSRDYNTEAFF.

CDR3: CSAEHSGANVLTF. CDR3 in DNA: TGCAGCGCGGAGCATTCTGGGGCCAACGTCCTGACTTTC. J is TRBJ2-6 and V is TRBV29-1; D remains unclear. Germline V gene lookup returns CDR1 SQVTM and CDR2 ANQGSEA. This CDR3 region has 13 residues. V lost 7 bases and J lost 1, with 8 bases in between.

The CDR3 bases are TGCGCCAGCGGACCAGGGGATCTTTACGAGCAGTACTTC. Amino acids: CASGPGDLYEQYF. The chain is built from TRBV5-1 and TRBJ2-7; possible D gene TRBD1, 6 bases. The CDR3 runs to 13 residues. The germline V and J ends were trimmed by 7 bases and 4 bases, with 15 bases remaining between them. Per germline, CDR1 SGHRS and CDR2 YFSETQ.

The CDR3 loop reads CSVSPGQGAGSYEQYF. CDR3 nucleotides: TGCAGCGTTAGTCCAGGGCAGGGGGCGGGCTCCTACGAGCAGTACTTC. This chain connects TRBV29-1 to TRBJ2-7; 8 nucleotides line up with TRBD1. This CDR3 contains 16 residues. CDR1 is SQVTM, CDR2 ANQGSEA, per germline. V was pared by 5 bases and J by 0 bases, with 12 bases of the junction left unmatched.

The chain employs TRBV11-1 and TRBJ1-6; 9 nucleotides line up with TRBD1. Germline V lookup: CDR1 SGHAT, CDR2 FQDESV (reference sequence). The CDR3 has 15 residues. Losses at the gene ends were 5 bases for V and 9 bases for J; bases not matched to a gene: 8. The CDR3 DNA reads as TGTGCCAGCAGCAAGGATAGACAGGGGGGTTCACCCCTCCACTTT. Translating it yields CASSKDRQGGSPLHF. The variable domain in full, completed from reference TRBV11-1 and TRBJ1-6, reads EAEVAQSPRYKITEKSQAVAFWCDPISGHATLYWYRQILGQGPELLVQFQDESVVDDSQLPKDRFSAERLKGVDSTLKIQPAELGDSAMYLCASSKDRQGGSPLHFGNGTRLTVT.

The chain recombines TRBV5-5 with TRBJ2-5; TRBD2 matches 14 bases. The V gene's germline CDR1 is SGHKS and CDR2 YYEKEE (reference sequence). Trimming cost V 8 bases and J 4 bases; bases outside gene matches: 7. This CDR3 has 15 residues. The CDR3 loop reads CASCLGTSGGETQYF. CDR3 DNA sequence: TGTGCCAGTTGTCTCGGGACTAGCGGGGGAGAGACCCAGTACTTC.

The V call is TRBV3-1 (or the pseudogene TRBV3-2), the J call TRBJ1-2, with D perhaps matching TRBD1 (5 bases). Germline lookup yields CDR1 LGHDT and CDR2 YNNKEL (reference sequence). Between the trimmed V and J ends, which lost 10 bases and 8 bases, there was a span of 17 bases. The CDR3 has 12 residues. This CDR3 is CATSGETGGYTF. CDR3 coding DNA: TGTGCCACCTCGGGGGAGACGGGGGGCTACACCTTC.

V and J are TRBV5-4 and TRBJ2-3, with 8 bases lining up with TRBD1. The V gene's germline CDR1 is SGHNT and CDR2 YYREEE (reference sequence). The V gene end was trimmed by 4 bases and the J gene end by 6 bases; junction bases not matched to a gene: 7. The CDR3 covers 14 residues. The CDR3 here is CASSTAQGADTQYF. Written as DNA, the CDR3 is TGTGCCAGCAGCACGGCTCAGGGGGCTGATACGCAGTATTTT.

The chain links TRBV4-2 to TRBJ1-2; D possibly corresponds to TRBD1 (6 bases). Germline V CDR1 and CDR2: LGHNA, YNFKEQ. The CDR3 totals 15 residues. V lost 6 bases to trimming and J lost 4 bases, with 18 bases between them. Here the CDR3 reads CASRGIQTGFYGYTF. As DNA, the CDR3 is TGTGCCAGCAGGGGAATACAGACAGGATTCTATGGCTACACCTTC.

This chain links TRBV5-1 with TRBJ2-1; D unresolved. Germline V gene sequence: CDR1 SGHRS, CDR2 YFSETQ. The V and J ends lost 2 bases and 0 bases respectively, with 6 bases between them. The length of the CDR3 is 14 residues. As DNA, the CDR3 is TGCGCCAGCAGCTTTTCGAGCTCCTACAATGAGCAGTTCTTC. Translating gives CASSFSSSYNEQFF.